This passage covers 3 T cell receptor beta chains from one sample sequenced in a study of blood T cell repertoires in COVID-19. Assay used: immunoSEQ multiplex PCR; TCRdb lists only in-frame clones, some missing. Of some 99,000 clones detected, approximately 90% appear once; the ten largest clones hold 1.1%. Source material: peripheral blood. These receptors were collected from a human donor in a cohort sampled during active COVID-19.

The J gene is TRBJ1-2, the V gene TRBV3-1 (or the pseudogene TRBV3-2); weak D call: TRBD1 (6 bases). The CDR3 has 15 amino acids. Trimming shortened V by 2 bases and J by 3 bases, and 13 bases separated the two germline ends. The germline V gene has CDR1 LGHDT and CDR2 YNNKEL (reference sequence). The CDR3 bases are TGTGCCAGCAGCCAACAACAGGGTAAGGACTATGGCTACACCTTC. Translation: CASSQQQGKDYGYTF.

The rearrangement uses TRBV2 and TRBJ2-7; 9 nucleotides agree with TRBD1. This CDR3 has 14 amino acids. With V trimmed by 6 bases and J by 3 bases, 6 bases remained unmatched. The germline gives CDR1 SNHLY, CDR2 FYNNEI. CDR3 nucleotides: TGTGCCAGCAGGGAAAAGACAGGGGGCTACGAGCAGTACTTC. It yields the protein CASREKTGGYEQYF. Full variable domain (missing parts from reference TRBV2 and TRBJ2-7): EPEVTQTPSHQVTQMGQEVILRCVPISNHLYFYWYRQILGQKVEFLVSFYNNEISEKSEIFDDQFSVERPDGSNFTLKIRSTKLEDSAMYFCASREKTGGYEQYFGPGTRLTVT.

V and J are TRBV4-2 and TRBJ1-2, with a weak D call TRBD1 (5 bases). Germline V gene sequence: CDR1 LGHNA, CDR2 YNFKEQ. The CDR3 consists of 14 residues. V was clipped by 6 bases and J by 8 bases, with 19 bases between them. CDR3 nucleotide sequence: TGTGCCAGCAGTTCAGGCGGGGCATTTGGCGGCTACACCTTC. Its translation is CASSSGGAFGGYTF.